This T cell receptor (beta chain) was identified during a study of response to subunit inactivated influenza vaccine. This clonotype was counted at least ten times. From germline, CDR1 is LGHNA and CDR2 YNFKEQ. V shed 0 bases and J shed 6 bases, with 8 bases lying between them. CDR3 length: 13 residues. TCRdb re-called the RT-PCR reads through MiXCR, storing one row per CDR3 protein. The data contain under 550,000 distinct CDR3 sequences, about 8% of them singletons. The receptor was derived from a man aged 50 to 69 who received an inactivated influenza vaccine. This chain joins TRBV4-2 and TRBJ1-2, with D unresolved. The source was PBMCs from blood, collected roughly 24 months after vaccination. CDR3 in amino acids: CASSQDDRDGYTF. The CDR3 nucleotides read TGTGCCAGCAGCCAAGATGACCGTGATGGCTACACCTTC.